The text below deals with one T cell receptor beta chain. As handled by the study authors: Cell counts per sample came from amplifying reference gene primers. Only in-frame clones appear in the TCRdb table, and some are missing; sequencing was by immunoSEQ multiplex PCR. The DNA was the basis for D and trimming; V, J and clone size are from that table. The sample holds fewer than 150,000 clones, around three quarters seen once. This record comes from a study of blood T cell repertoires in COVID-19. Across the study: Whether acute or convalescent, the COVID-19 samples came from the United States, Italy and Spain. PBMCs, B-cell-depleted T cells, or T cells provided the cDNA or gDNA that made up the material.

Source material: peripheral blood. The source of this sequence is a human donor in a cohort sampled during active COVID-19.

The chain's CDR3 is CASSSYLARDTQYF. CDR3 in DNA: TGTGCCAGCAGTTCCTACCTCGCTAGAGATACGCAGTATTTT. The rearrangement uses TRBV6-5 and TRBJ2-3; no clear D gene. This CDR3 has 14 amino acids. The germline V and J ends were trimmed by 4 bases and 5 bases, with 13 bases remaining between them. Germline V gives CDR1 MNHEY, CDR2 SVGAGI.